Sequencing of this TCR beta chain was carried out in a study of PD-1 blockade in mismatch repair-deficient tumors. About the study: Patients had over ten mismatch repair-deficient cancer types and were previously treated and progressing.

This clone appeared once. The target antigen is unknown. This CDR3 is built from 17 residues. Germline V CDR1 and CDR2: SGHVS, FQNEAQ. Trimming shortened V by 4 bases and J by 6 bases, and 22 bases separated the two germline ends. Assay used: immunoSEQ multiplex PCR; TCRdb lists only in-frame clones, some missing. The sample lists under 95,000 clones, roughly 80% occurring once. PCR or immunohistochemistry showed mismatch repair deficiency in every enrolled patient. Three pembrolizumab responders had their TCRs sequenced. Study outcomes and limitations: Tumor-resident clones, often absent from pretreatment blood, expanded after pembrolizumab and then contracted.

The chain has TRBV7-8 and TRBJ2-1, with D maybe TRBD1 (6 bases). The specimen comprised peripheral blood, sampled 12 weeks after starting pembrolizumab. This sequence originates from an adult with mismatch repair-deficient cancer. The CDR3 reads CASSSTGMGARGNEQFF. CDR3 in DNA: TGTGCCAGCAGCTCCACAGGTATGGGGGCCCGGGGCAATGAGCAGTTCTTC. The whole variable domain, filled in from reference TRBV7-8 and TRBJ2-1, reads GAGVSQSPRYKVAKRGQDVALRCDPISGHVSLFWYQQALGQGPEFLTYFQNEAQLDKSGLPSDRFFAERPEGSVSTLKIQRTQQEDSAVYLCASSSTGMGARGNEQFFGPGTRLTVL.